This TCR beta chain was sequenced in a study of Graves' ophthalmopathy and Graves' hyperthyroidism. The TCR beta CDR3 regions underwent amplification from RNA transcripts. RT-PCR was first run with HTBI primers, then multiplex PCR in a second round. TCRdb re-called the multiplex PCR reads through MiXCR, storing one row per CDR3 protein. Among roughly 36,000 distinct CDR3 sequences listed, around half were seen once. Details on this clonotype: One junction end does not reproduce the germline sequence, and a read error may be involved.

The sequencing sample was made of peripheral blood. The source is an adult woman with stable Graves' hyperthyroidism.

CDR3 sequence: CASSSSGGRGTQCF. The CDR3 nucleotides are TGTGCCAGCAGCTCCTCAGGTGGGAGAGGGACCCAGTGCTTC. This chain uses TRBV5-5 with TRBJ2-5, with D possibly being TRBD1 or TRBD2 (5 bases each). Germline CDR1 is SGHKS and CDR2 is YYEKEE (reference sequence). The length of the CDR3 is 14 residues.